The 29 T cell receptor beta chains given below trace back to one sample, sequenced in a study of cytomegalovirus exposure and HLA in healthy donors. Primers for the PCR totalled 60 Vbeta and 13 Jbeta. Clones were sequenced by immunoSEQ multiplex PCR, and TCRdb holds only the in-frame ones, with some missing. The sample shows 90,000 to 110,000 clones, more than 80% of them seen only once. Input material: PBMCs. Receptors were obtained from a man between 18 and 35 years old in good health and CMV-seronegative.

The chain combines TRBV5-1 with TRBJ2-1; 13 positions agree with TRBD2. This CDR3 is 18 amino acids long. Germline CDR1 and CDR2: SGHRS and YFSETQ. J lost 5 bases, V lost 2 bases, and 10 bases had no gene match. CDR3 in amino acids: CASSFPGRGTSGDNEQFF. The CDR3 DNA sequence: TGCGCCAGCAGCTTTCCCGGCCGGGGGACTAGCGGGGACAATGAGCAGTTCTTC.

The rearrangement joins TRBV7-9 to TRBJ2-7, with D perhaps matching TRBD2 (6 bases). The CDR3 is 16 residues long. CDR1 is SEHNR and CDR2 is FQNEAQ in the germline V gene (reference sequence). Trimming pared 5 bases from V and 1 base from J, leaving 18 bases between. CDR3 sequence (DNA): TGTGCCAGCAGCGCCACCTTTAGCGGATTATCCTACGAGCAGTACTTC. It encodes CASSATFSGLSYEQYF. Drawing the rest from reference TRBV7-9 and TRBJ2-7, the complete variable domain is DTGVSQNPRHKITKRGQNVTFRCDPISEHNRLYWYRQTLGQGPEFLTYFQNEAQLEKSRLLSDRFSAERPKGSFSTLEIQRTEQGDSAMYLCASSATFSGLSYEQYFGPGTRLTVT.

This clone was found a few times. This chain links TRBV4-3 with TRBJ1-4, with 8 bases aligning to TRBD1. Losses at the gene ends were 0 bases for V and 3 bases for J; bases not matched to a gene: 9. Germline V gene lookup returns CDR1 LGHNA and CDR2 YSLEER. This CDR3 is 18 amino acids long. As DNA, the CDR3 is TGCGCCAGCAGCCAAGATGGGGACAGGCGAAAAGCTAATGAAAAACTGTTTTTT. Its translation is CASSQDGDRRKANEKLFF.

The chain employs TRBV29-1 and TRBJ1-2, with 9 nucleotides matching TRBD1. Looked up from germline, CDR1 is SQVTM and CDR2 is ANQGSEA. After removal of 4 bases from V and 5 bases from J, the junction contained 2 bases not matched to a gene. This CDR3 contains 12 residues. CDR3 in DNA: TGCAGCGTTGGACAGGGGGATTATGGCTACACCTTC. It encodes CSVGQGDYGYTF.

This chain joins TRBV7-2 and TRBJ2-7; 7 bases line up with TRBD2. CDR3 length: 14 amino acids. The V gene end was trimmed by 5 bases and the J gene end by 2 bases; junction bases not matched to a gene: 6. Germline values: CDR1 SGHTA, CDR2 FQGNSA. CDR3 protein: CASSLVGTTYEQYF. Here the CDR3 DNA reads TGTGCCAGCAGCCTAGTTGGGACTACCTACGAGCAGTACTTC. Full variable domain (rest looked up from reference TRBV7-2 and TRBJ2-7): GAGVSQSPSNKVTEKGKDVELRCDPISGHTALYWYRQSLGQGLEFLIYFQGNSAPDKSGLPSDRFSAERTGGSVSTLTIQRTQQEDSAVYLCASSLVGTTYEQYFGPGTRLTVT.

This sequence joins TRBV29-1 and TRBJ2-7; 7 bases are a match to TRBD2. The CDR3 contains 16 residues. V was pared by 6 bases and J by 3 bases, with 17 bases of the junction left unmatched. In germline, CDR1 is SQVTM, CDR2 ANQGSEA. Written as DNA, the CDR3 is TGCAGCGTGCTCCACTATGGGAGGGTTTCTGGCTACGAGCAGTACTTC. Encoded protein: CSVLHYGRVSGYEQYF.

In this sample, this clone turned up once. The chain combines TRBV7-3 with TRBJ2-5; 7 bases line up with TRBD1. The V gene's germline CDR1 is SGHTA and CDR2 FQGTGA. Trimming took 0 bases from V and 5 from J; bases not matched to a gene: 6. There are 15 residues in the CDR3. CDR3 amino acids: CASSLTGTDGETQYF. For the CDR3, the DNA is TGTGCCAGCAGCTTAACCGGGACAGATGGGGAGACCCAGTACTTC.

The rearrangement uses TRBV5-1 and TRBJ2-7; 10 nucleotides agree with TRBD2. The J segment lost 4 bases and the V segment lost 1 base, leaving 8 bases of the junction unmatched. CDR3 length equals 16 residues. CDR1 is SGHRS and CDR2 is YFSETQ in the germline V gene. Written as DNA, the CDR3 is TGCGCCAGCAGCTTGTGGTCCCTAGCGGGAGCATACGAGCAGTACTTC. It codes for CASSLWSLAGAYEQYF.

The chain couples TRBV21-1 to TRBJ1-2; the listed D gene, TRBD1, was not tested against the DNA. TRBV21-1 is described as a pseudogene. The CDR3 spans 14 residues. The CDR3 sequence: CASTSTGGADGYTF. CDR3 DNA: TGTGCCAGCACCTCGACAGGGGGCGCGGATGGCTACACCTTC.

In its sample, this clone was seen once. The J gene is TRBJ2-3, the V gene TRBV28; 7 bases map to TRBD2. The CDR3 extends over 15 amino acids. The ends lost 8 bases at V and 4 bases at J; junction bases unmatched: 12. Germline V gene data show CDR1 as MDHEN and CDR2 as SYDVKM. CDR3 residues: CASLGARERPDTQYF. CDR3 coding DNA: TGTGCCAGCCTCGGTGCGCGGGAGAGACCAGATACGCAGTATTTT. The entire variable domain, with the rest obtained from reference TRBV28 and TRBJ2-3, is as follows: DVKVTQSSRYLVKRTGEKVFLECVQDMDHENMFWYRQDPGLGLRLIYFSYDVKMKEKGDIPEGYSVSREKKERFSLILESASTNQTSMYLCASLGARERPDTQYFGPGTRLTVL.

In DNA form, the CDR3 reads TGTGCCAGCAGGACCCAACTAGCGGGAGGCCACGAGCAGTACTTC. This encodes CASRTQLAGGHEQYF. This chain uses TRBV25-1 with TRBJ2-7; TRBD2 agrees at 12 bases. The V gene end was trimmed by 6 bases and the J gene end by 5 bases; junction bases not matched to a gene: 8. CDR3 length equals 15 residues. Looked up from germline, CDR1 is MGHDK and CDR2 is SYGVNS.

The chain employs TRBV25-1 and TRBJ2-1; possibly TRBD2 for D (5 bases). V dropped 8 bases and J dropped 0 bases, with 17 bases sitting between them. CDR1 and CDR2 from the germline V gene are MGHDK and SYGVNS. This CDR3 is built from 16 residues. The CDR3 is CASGSLALSSYNEQFF. The CDR3 DNA is TGTGCCAGCGGTAGTCTAGCCTTAAGCTCCTACAATGAGCAGTTCTTC.

This chain links TRBV5-6 with TRBJ2-1; perhaps TRBD1 as D (6 bases). CDR1 is SGHDT, CDR2 YYEEEE, per germline. The CDR3 sequence is 11 residues long. Trimming removed 0 bases at V and 15 bases at J, with 10 bases between. The CDR3 reads CASSLVGGLFF. As DNA, the CDR3 is TGTGCCAGCAGCTTGGTTGGGGGCCTGTTCTTC.

The chain is built from TRBV5-1 and TRBJ1-3; 7 positions agree with TRBD1. Germline loops: CDR1 SGHRS, CDR2 YFSETQ. This CDR3 has 17 amino acids. V lost 2 bases, J lost 0 bases, and 8 bases stayed unmatched. The CDR3 nucleotides are TGCGCCAGCAGCTTAATCGGGACAGCAGTCTCTGGAAACACCATATATTTT. It is translated as CASSLIGTAVSGNTIYF.

This rearrangement joins TRBV7-9 to TRBJ1-3; D unresolved. The CDR3 is made up of 15 amino acids. V was clipped by 3 bases and J by 4 bases, with 13 bases between them. CDR1 is SEHNR, CDR2 FQNEAQ, per germline (reference sequence). Here the CDR3 DNA reads TGTGCCAGCAGCTTCAGCGATCAGTGGGGAAACACCATATATTTT. As protein: CASSFSDQWGNTIYF.

This clone came up once. The J gene is TRBJ2-2, the V gene TRBV7-3; TRBD2 matches at 11 bases. This CDR3 spans 16 amino acids. The junction had 7 bases not matched to a gene; V was cut back by 4 bases and J by 6 bases. CDR1 SGHTA and CDR2 FQGTGA come from the germline V gene. The CDR3 bases are TGTGCCAGCAGCTCCGGGGGTAGCGGGAGGGCCGGGGAGCTGTTTTTT. The encoded protein is CASSSGGSGRAGELFF.

This sequence joins TRBV7-2 and TRBJ2-7; TRBD1 matches 9 bases. CDR1 is SGHTA and CDR2 is FQGNSA in the germline V gene. CDR3 length: 15 amino acids. V was pared by 1 base and J by 6 bases, with 7 bases of the junction left unmatched. The CDR3 coding sequence is TGTGCCAGCAGCTTAGGCCTACAGGGGGCAACCGAGCAGTACTTC. Encoded protein: CASSLGLQGATEQYF.

J is TRBJ2-2 and V is TRBV1; the tabulated D call, TRBD2, remains unverified against the DNA. TRBV1 is a pseudogene locus. The CDR3 covers 18 residues. CDR3 loop: CTSSQAQTRLENTGELFF. In DNA, the CDR3 is TGCACCAGCAGCCAAGCTCAGACGCGACTAGAGAACACCGGGGAGCTGTTTTTT.

This chain connects TRBV28 to TRBJ1-3; D gene ambiguous. The CDR3 runs to 12 residues. With 7 bases removed from V and 8 bases from J, the gap between germline ends came to 12 bases. CDR1 is MDHEN, CDR2 SYDVKM, per germline. The CDR3 sequence: CASTRGEHTIYF. DNA of the CDR3: TGTGCCAGCACTCGCGGAGAACACACCATATATTTT.

V is TRBV30 and J is TRBJ2-7; the D is unclear. Germline CDR1 is GTSNPN and CDR2 is SVGIG (reference sequence). The CDR3 is 13 amino acids. V shed 0 bases and J shed 2 bases, with 8 bases lying between them. CDR3 nucleotide sequence: TGTGCCTGGAGTGTACAGACGACCTACGAGCAGTACTTC. It is translated as CAWSVQTTYEQYF.

The gene calls are TRBV5-1 and TRBJ2-3, with 9 bases that match TRBD2. Trimming cost V 4 bases and J 5 bases; bases outside gene matches: 2. The CDR3 is 13 residues long. Germline CDR1 SGHRS, CDR2 YFSETQ. CDR3 nucleotides: TGCGCCAGCAGCCCAGCGGGAGGAGATACGCAGTATTTT. The encoded protein is CASSPAGGDTQYF.

The gene calls are TRBV7-9 and TRBJ2-7; 10 bases are a match to TRBD2. In germline, CDR1 is SEHNR, CDR2 FQNEAQ (reference sequence). V shed 6 bases and J 0 bases; nucleotides not matched to a gene: 5. This CDR3 is 15 amino acids long. CDR3 region: CASSLLAGTSYEQYF. CDR3 DNA sequence: TGTGCCAGCAGTTTACTAGCGGGGACCTCCTACGAGCAGTACTTC.

The chain joins TRBV11-3 to TRBJ2-7, with 7 bases fitting TRBD2. The CDR3 is made up of 14 amino acids. Germline V lookup: CDR1 SGHNT, CDR2 YENEEA. Trimming cost V 2 bases and J 6 bases; bases outside gene matches: 7. CDR3 DNA sequence: TGTGCCAGCAGCTTACGGGCGGGAGCTAGCGAGCAGTACTTC. Protein product: CASSLRAGASEQYF.

The rearrangement uses TRBV29-1 and TRBJ2-1; 10 bases map to TRBD2. V lost 6 bases, J lost 6 bases, and 5 bases stayed unmatched. The CDR3 runs 13 residues. Germline CDR1 is SQVTM and CDR2 is ANQGSEA. CDR3 coding DNA: TGCAGCGTGGAGGGGACTAGCGTCAATGAGCAGTTCTTC. Translation gives CSVEGTSVNEQFF.

This clone has a single count. This chain joins TRBV6-1 and TRBJ1-2, with 9 bases that match TRBD1. The germline V gene has CDR1 MNHNS and CDR2 SASEGT. CDR3 size: 14 residues. The J segment lost 6 bases and the V segment lost 5 bases, leaving 7 bases of the junction unmatched. The CDR3 coding sequence is TGTGCCAGCAGTAGGCTGACAGGGGGGAATGGCTACACCTTC. It codes for CASSRLTGGNGYTF.

Remarks on this clone: An end of the junction differs from the germline gene, which may be a read error. The genes are TRBV7-3 and TRBJ2-3, with TRBD2 identical over 11 bases. The CDR3 contains 16 residues. Germline loops: CDR1 SGHTA, CDR2 FQGTGA. The CDR3 loop reads CASSLRVAGGRDTQYF. The CDR3 nucleotides read TGTGCCAGCAGTTTAAGAGTAGCGGGAGGGAGAGATACGCAGTATTTT.

This clone was detected only a few times. The rearrangement links TRBV30 to TRBJ1-4, with 8 bases lining up with TRBD1. The CDR3 loop spans 14 amino acids. Losses at the gene ends were 3 bases for V and 7 bases for J; bases not matched to a gene: 7. The germline CDR1 and CDR2 sequences are GTSNPN and SVGIG (reference sequence). The DNA of the CDR3 is TGTGCCTGGAGCACCACAGGGGGGACTGAAAAACTGTTTTTT. Its protein product is CAWSTTGGTEKLFF. Supplemented by reference TRBV30 and TRBJ1-4, the full variable domain reads SQTIHQWPATLVQPVGSPLSLECTVEGTSNPNLYWYRQAAGRGLQLLFYSVGIGQISSEVPQNLSASRPQDRQFILSSKKLLLSDSGFYLCAWSTTGGTEKLFFGSGTQLSVL.

The V call is TRBV6-6, the J call TRBJ1-2; 8 nucleotides agree with TRBD1. Per germline, CDR1 MNHNY and CDR2 SVGAGI (reference sequence). V shed 2 bases and J 1 base; nucleotides not matched to a gene: 3. The CDR3 runs 15 residues. In DNA form, the CDR3 reads TGTGCCAGCAGTTACACCACAGGGGGTAACTATGGCTACACCTTC. This codes for CASSYTTGGNYGYTF.

This clone was recorded once. The rearrangement links TRBV7-6 to TRBJ1-2; D remains ambiguous. Between the trimmed V and J ends, which lost 6 bases and 0 bases, there was a span of 8 bases. Germline loops: CDR1 SGHVS, CDR2 FNYEAQ. The CDR3 has 13 amino acids. The CDR3 protein is CASSPVTNYGYTF. The CDR3 nucleotides are TGTGCCAGCAGTCCAGTTACTAACTATGGCTACACCTTC.